This record concerns one TCR beta chain sequence. Its antigen is undetermined. The source of the sample is a study of human T cells and chemical hapten exposure. Study-wide background: Slight differences in pooled library volume were the main source of varying TCR yields across samples.

In TCRdb, the RACE reads were re-called with MiXCR into one record per CDR3 protein. The table shows some 57,000 distinct CDR3 sequences, with roughly a tenth occurring only once. Described time point: pre-sensitization, week 0. Regarding treatment: therapeutic diphenylcyclopropenone sensitization with weekly scalp DPC. Unfractionated whole blood yielded the extracted total RNA. Ahead of applying each patch test, blood was sampled. Study-level results: DPC sensitization left the count of TCRs above 1 in 1000 unchanged.

Germline V lookup: CDR1 LGHNA, CDR2 YNFKEQ. V gave up 3 bases and J gave up 0 bases; unmatched junction bases: 16. The CDR3 is made up of 20 amino acids. The receptor's source is a woman in her twenties or thirties with alopecia areata. Some clones in this sample may be carry-over from other donors' samples. The chain joins TRBV4-2 to TRBJ2-3; TRBD2 matches 9 bases. This sample comprised whole blood, obtained in connection with sensitization to the hapten diphenylcyclopropenone (DPC). The CDR3 loop is CASSQFPGPSGDPSTDTQYF. CDR3 nucleotides: TGTGCCAGCAGCCAGTTCCCCGGGCCTAGCGGGGACCCTAGCACAGATACGCAGTATTTT.